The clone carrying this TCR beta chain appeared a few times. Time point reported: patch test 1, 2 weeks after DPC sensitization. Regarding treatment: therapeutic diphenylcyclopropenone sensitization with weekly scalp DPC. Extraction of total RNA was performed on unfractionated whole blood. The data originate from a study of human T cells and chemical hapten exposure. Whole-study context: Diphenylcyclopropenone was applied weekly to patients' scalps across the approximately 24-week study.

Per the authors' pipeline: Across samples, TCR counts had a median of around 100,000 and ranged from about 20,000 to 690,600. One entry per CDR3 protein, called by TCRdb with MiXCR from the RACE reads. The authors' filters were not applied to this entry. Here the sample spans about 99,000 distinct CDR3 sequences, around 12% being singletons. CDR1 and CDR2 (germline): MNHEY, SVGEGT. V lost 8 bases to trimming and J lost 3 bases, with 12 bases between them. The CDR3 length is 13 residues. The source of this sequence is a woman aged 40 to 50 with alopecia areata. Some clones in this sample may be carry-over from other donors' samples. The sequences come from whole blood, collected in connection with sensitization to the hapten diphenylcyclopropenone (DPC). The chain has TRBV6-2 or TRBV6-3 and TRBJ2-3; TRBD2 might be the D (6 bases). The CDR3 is CASLFGGTDTQYF. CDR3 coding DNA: TGTGCCAGCCTCTTTGGGGGGACAGATACGCAGTATTTT.